A selection of T cell receptor beta chains follows, all from one sample in a study of beta chain features in type 1 diabetes. Libraries were prepared by immunoSEQ multiplex PCR; TCRdb keeps only in-frame clonotypes and omits some of them. Among fewer than 250,000 clones listed, about 71% were seen once. Sequenced input: naive CD4+ T cells from blood. The origin of the receptors is a man younger than 45 in good health. The CDR3 runs from the conserved cysteine through the conserved F or W. Fields, in order: J gene, D gene, clone size, V gene, CDR3 protein, CDR3 DNA. A D gene is named only where the DNA matches it firmly. Size tells how often a clone was seen (once, few, many) or the class of an expanded clone, and some rows leave it out.

TRBJ2-1	TRBD2	NA	TRBV30	CAWSVRREGNEQFF	TGTGCCTGGAGTGTAAGGCGGGAGGGGAATGAGCAGTTCTTC
TRBJ1-5	TRBD1	NA	TRBV29-1	CSVRDRAKGEPQHF	TGCAGCGTCCGGGACAGGGCAAAAGGGGAGCCCCAGCATTTT
TRBJ2-3	NA	NA	TRBV6-6	CASIRTVDSTDTQYF	TGTGCCAGCATCCGGACGGTAGATAGCACAGATACGCAGTATTTT
TRBJ2-1	TRBD1	NA	TRBV2	CASRTAGTGAHNEQFF	TGTGCCAGCAGGACGGCCGGGACAGGGGCCCACAATGAGCAGTTCTTC
TRBJ2-4	TRBD2	NA	TRBV29-1	CSVVGASGGNIQYF	TGCAGCGTTGTTGGTGCTAGCGGGGGAAACATTCAGTACTTC
TRBJ1-1	NA	NA	TRBV15	CATRRSFGVLNTEAFF	TGTGCCACCCGGAGATCGTTTGGTGTATTAAACACTGAAGCTTTCTTT
TRBJ1-2	NA	NA	TRBV29-1	CSVVGGPNYGYTF	TGCAGCGTTGTCGGCGGACCTAACTATGGCTACACCTTC
TRBJ2-1	TRBD2	NA	TRBV7-2	CASSLGFIRAGEQFF	TGTGCCAGCAGCTTAGGATTTATTCGAGCGGGAGAGCAGTTCTTC
TRBJ2-5	TRBD1	NA	TRBV27	CASSPIDRVQETQYF	TGTGCCAGCAGTCCAATCGACAGGGTTCAAGAGACCCAGTACTTC
TRBJ2-1	NA	few	TRBV7-2	CASSLGPASYNEQFF	TGTGCCAGCAGCTTAGGGCCTGCCTCCTACAATGAGCAGTTCTTC
TRBJ1-2	TRBD1	NA	TRBV7-9	CASSLLRDREYGYTF	TGTGCCAGCAGCTTGTTGCGGGACAGGGAGTATGGCTACACCTTC
TRBJ2-7	NA	NA	TRBV19	CATRAQANYEQYF	TGTGCCACCCGAGCGCAGGCCAACTACGAGCAGTACTTC
TRBJ1-6	TRBD1	NA	TRBV9	CASSGQGDSPLHF	TGTGCCAGCAGCGGACAGGGGGATTCACCCCTCCACTTT
TRBJ2-7	NA	NA	TRBV9	CASSVGRDPPYEQYF	TGTGCCAGCAGCGTAGGGCGGGACCCACCCTACGAGCAGTACTTC
TRBJ2-3	TRBD2	NA	TRBV29-1	CSPRLAGVEDTQYF	TGCAGCCCGAGACTAGCGGGGGTTGAAGATACGCAGTATTTT
TRBJ2-1	NA	NA	TRBV10-3	CAISDQLNNEQFF	TGTGCCATCAGTGACCAACTGAACAATGAGCAGTTCTTC
TRBJ2-6	TRBD1	NA	TRBV2	CASRDRSSGANVLTF	TGTGCCAGCCGGGACAGAAGCTCTGGGGCCAACGTCCTGACTTTC
TRBJ2-3	NA	NA	TRBV7-2	CASSRYQGGDTDTQYF	TGTGCCAGCAGCCGTTATCAGGGGGGAGACACAGATACGCAGTATTTT
TRBJ1-3	NA	NA	TRBV30	CAWSVRSRLGNTIYF	TGTGCCTGGAGTGTACGGAGCAGGCTCGGAAACACCATATATTTT
TRBJ2-1	NA	NA	TRBV30	CAWSVDSYNEQFF	TGTGCCTGGAGTGTTGACTCCTACAATGAGCAGTTCTTC
TRBJ2-5	TRBD1	NA	TRBV2	CASSPGQGQTQYF	TGTGCCAGCAGCCCGGGACAGGGCCAGACCCAGTACTTC
TRBJ2-7	NA	NA	TRBV9	CASSVSPLKYEQYF	TGTGCCAGCAGCGTATCTCCCCTGAAGTACGAGCAGTACTTC
TRBJ2-7	NA	NA	TRBV7-6	CASSLARAPSYEQYF	TGTGCCAGCAGCTTAGCTCGGGCCCCGAGCTACGAGCAGTACTTC
TRBJ1-2	NA	once	TRBV30	CAWTLLGGYTF	TGTGCCTGGACTCTCCTGGGGGGCTACACCTTC